The clone carrying this T cell receptor (beta chain) was recorded a few times. The antigen remains unidentified. This CDR3 contains 14 residues. The germline V and J ends were trimmed by 4 bases and 9 bases, with 20 bases remaining between them. Per the germline V gene, CDR1 is SGHKS and CDR2 is YYEKEE (reference sequence). PCR primers comprised 60 Vbeta and 13 Jbeta primers. The repertoire was sequenced with immunoSEQ multiplex PCR; TCRdb's copy has only in-frame clones and lacks some. Of 200,000 to 250,000 clones listed, 70% to 85% are singletons. This entry is derived from a study of cytomegalovirus exposure and HLA in healthy donors. Findings of the study overall: An ancestry cluster, one associated with Asian ancestry, reportedly showed fewer N-insertions than the 666-donor mean in a later analysis. According to reports, the classifier identified cytomegalovirus status with high specificity and sensitivity. Analyzed later, most CMV-associated TCR beta chains appeared HLA-restricted.

The J gene is TRBJ2-7, the V gene TRBV5-5, with a possible D match to TRBD1 (5 bases). The source material was PBMCs. The TCR comes from a male donor in good health and CMV-seronegative. CDR3 residues: CASSQTATTSVQYF. DNA of the CDR3: TGTGCCAGCAGCCAGACAGCCACTACGTCTGTGCAGTACTTC.